The TCR beta chain under discussion was sequenced for a study of control samples from healthy donors and cancer patients. V lost 2 bases and J 2 bases, leaving 15 bases between the germline ends. The CDR3 consists of 16 residues. Looked up from germline, CDR1 is SGHVS and CDR2 is FNYEAQ. Profiled with immunoSEQ multiplex PCR; TCRdb holds only in-frame clones, not every one. The sample includes about 60,000 clones, approximately 90% of them seen just once. The sample was PBMCs. This clonotype was obtained from a woman aged 50 to 60 with colorectal cancer. The chain has TRBV7-6 and TRBJ1-2; possibly TRBD1 for D (6 bases). This CDR3 is CASSLLGAEGNYGYTF. CDR3 nucleotide sequence: TGTGCCAGCAGCTTATTGGGGGCAGAAGGAAACTATGGCTACACCTTC. The whole variable domain, remainder taken from reference TRBV7-6 and TRBJ1-2, is GAGVSQSPRYKVTKRGQDVALRCDPISGHVSLYWYRQALGQGPEFLTYFNYEAQQDKSGLPNDRFSAERPEGSISTLTIQRTEQRDSAMYRCASSLLGAEGNYGYTFGSGTRLTVV.